A selection of T cell receptor beta chains follows, all from one sample in a study of OX40 agonist ivuxolimab in advanced cancers. Some clones are missing from TCRdb's copy, which holds only in-frame ones; the method was immunoSEQ multiplex PCR. The sample records fewer than 65,000 clones, 88% being singletons. The input for sequencing was CD4+ or CD8+ T cells sorted from blood, taken in a trial of the OX40 agonist ivuxolimab. The origin of the receptors is an adult with an advanced solid tumor such as melanoma, head and neck, liver or kidney cancer. Both conserved end residues are part of each CDR3. The D gene is left open where the match is weak. Not all rows give a size; the values are once, few, many and, for expanded clones, a class.

abundance,j_gene,v_gene,d_gene,CDR3aa,CDR3nt
.,TRBJ2-3,TRBV9,.,CASSVGFGDFGTDTQYF,TGTGCCAGCAGCGTCGGATTCGGCGATTTCGGGACAGATACGCAGTATTTT
.,TRBJ2-2,TRBV14,.,CASSQDLGGLGGELFF,TGTGCCAGCAGCCAAGATCTCGGCGGGCTCGGCGGGGAGCTGTTTTTT
.,TRBJ2-5,TRBV27,.,CASSKQGLETQYF,TGTGCCAGCAGTAAACAGGGCCTCGAGACCCAGTACTTC
.,TRBJ1-1,TRBV30,.,CAWKRHLTEAFF,TGTGCCTGGAAACGACACCTCACTGAAGCTTTCTTT
.,TRBJ1-1,TRBV29-1,.,CRIRDMNTEAFF,TGCAGAATCCGGGACATGAACACTGAAGCTTTCTTT
few,TRBJ1-5,TRBV2,.,CASRSLFGQPQHF,TGTGCCAGCAGGTCATTATTCGGGCAGCCCCAGCATTTT
.,TRBJ2-7,TRBV2,.,CASLRDRARYEQYF,TGTGCCAGCCTGAGGGACCGGGCCAGGTACGAGCAGTACTTC
.,TRBJ2-3,TRBV25-1,.,CASSEYTGGQPYF,TGTGCCAGCAGTGAATATACGGGGGGACAGCCGTATTTT
.,TRBJ1-2,TRBV9,.,CASSLGPNGYTF,TGTGCCAGCAGCCTGGGACCAAATGGCTACACCTTC
once,TRBJ1-6,TRBV6-1,.,CASRDTAPLHF,TGTGCCAGCAGGGATACTGCACCCCTCCACTTT
.,TRBJ1-1,TRBV29-1,.,CSTGVNTEAFF,TGCAGCACAGGAGTGAACACTGAAGCTTTCTTT
.,TRBJ1-2,TRBV28,TRBD1,CASSRGQGGGYTF,TGTGCCAGCAGCCGGGGACAGGGTGGAGGCTACACCTTC
.,TRBJ2-2,TRBV7-9,.,CASSAHREWNTGELFF,TGTGCCAGCAGCGCCCACCGGGAATGGAACACCGGGGAGCTGTTTTTT
.,TRBJ2-6,TRBV7-8,.,CASSGQSGANVLTF,TGTGCCAGCAGCGGTCAATCTGGGGCCAACGTCCTGACTTTC
.,TRBJ1-4,TRBV5-1,.,CASSVNGNEKLFF,TGCGCCAGCAGCGTCAACGGAAATGAAAAACTGTTTTTT
.,TRBJ2-3,TRBV10-3,.,CAISEVDTQYF,TGTGCCATCAGTGAAGTGGATACGCAGTATTTT
.,TRBJ2-3,TRBV4-1,.,CASSQDPGTQYF,TGCGCCAGCAGCCAAGACCCGGGTACGCAGTATTTT
.,TRBJ2-7,TRBV5-1,.,CASSAGTSYEQYF,TGCGCCAGCAGCGCAGGGACGTCCTACGAGCAGTACTTC
.,TRBJ2-5,TRBV5-1,TRBD2,CASSLGLAGVRGETQYF,TGCGCCAGCAGCTTGGGACTAGCGGGAGTTAGGGGAGAGACCCAGTACTTC
.,TRBJ2-7,TRBV11-2,TRBD2,CASSLGAGASGEQYF,TGTGCCAGCAGCTTAGGGGCGGGAGCAAGCGGCGAGCAGTACTTC
.,TRBJ2-7,TRBV6-1,TRBD1,CASSRDRSYEQYF,TGTGCCAGCAGTAGGGACAGGAGTTACGAGCAGTACTTC
.,TRBJ1-1,TRBV15,.,CATSRDLVSMVTEAFF,TGTGCCACCAGCAGAGATCTTGTTTCGATGGTCACTGAAGCTTTCTTT
.,TRBJ2-7,TRBV7-9,.,CASSLGGTTASLEQYF,TGTGCCAGCAGCTTAGGCGGAACGACGGCGTCCCTCGAGCAGTACTTC
.,TRBJ2-1,TRBV5-1,TRBD2,CASGPTSQGEQFF,TGCGCCAGCGGACCGACTAGCCAAGGGGAGCAGTTCTTC
.,TRBJ2-7,TRBV5-4,.,CASSLSYQGRGVEQYF,TGTGCCAGCAGCTTGTCCTACCAAGGTCGCGGAGTCGAGCAGTACTTC
.,TRBJ2-5,TRBV6-1,TRBD2,CASREGTSGRWETQYF,TGTGCCAGCAGGGAAGGGACTAGCGGGAGATGGGAGACCCAGTACTTC
.,TRBJ2-7,TRBV28,.,CASSPTGSGWYF,TGTGCCAGCAGCCCAACAGGGTCCGGGTGGTACTTC
.,TRBJ2-1,TRBV19,.,CASSGYYNEQFF,TGTGCCAGTAGTGGCTACTACAATGAGCAGTTCTTC
.,TRBJ1-1,TRBV18,.,CASSPQTDTEAFF,TGTGCCAGCTCACCTCAAACGGACACTGAAGCTTTCTTT
.,TRBJ2-5,TRBV19,.,CASSRAGQIQETQYF,TGTGCCAGTAGTAGGGCGGGACAGATTCAAGAGACCCAGTACTTC
.,TRBJ2-7,TRBV10-1,TRBD1,CANYQQQGAYEQYF,TGCGCCAACTATCAACAACAGGGGGCCTACGAGCAGTACTTC
.,TRBJ2-1,TRBV19,TRBD2,CASSRGLAGGLEQFF,TGTGCCAGTAGTAGGGGACTAGCCGGGGGTTTGGAGCAGTTCTTC
.,TRBJ1-2,TRBV21-1,.,CASSATGGDGYTF,TGTGCCAGCAGCGCGACAGGGGGGGACGGCTACACCTTC
.,TRBJ2-5,TRBV21-1,.,CASSTYRDRGRETQYF,TGTGCCAGCAGCACCTACCGGGACAGGGGGCGCGAGACCCAGTACTTC
.,TRBJ2-7,TRBV28,.,CASGGRSVEFYEQYF,TGTGCCAGCGGCGGGCGGAGCGTTGAATTCTACGAGCAGTACTTC
.,TRBJ2-7,TRBV4-2,TRBD1,CASSQAVRGEQYF,TGTGCCAGCAGCCAAGCCGTCAGGGGGGAGCAGTACTTC
.,TRBJ1-1,TRBV11-1,TRBD1,CASTPTGGVSTEAFF,TGTGCCAGCACCCCGACAGGGGGCGTCAGCACTGAAGCTTTCTTT
.,TRBJ2-4,TRBV6-1,.,CASSFAGRQNIQYF,TGTGCCAGCAGCTTTGCAGGGCGACAAAACATTCAGTACTTC
.,TRBJ2-7,TRBV5-1,.,CASSFLFSRWVAHEQYF,TGCGCCAGCAGCTTTTTATTCTCCAGATGGGTGGCTCACGAGCAGTACTTC
once,TRBJ1-3,TRBV4-1,.,CASSQPHAGATIYF,TGCGCCAGCAGCCAGCCCCACGCCGGGGCCACCATATATTTT